The entry below describes one T cell receptor beta chain. Sequencing of TCR beta was carried out in blood CD8+ and CD4+ T cells. Reverse transcription of about 0.45 to 1 ug RNA was performed with random hexamers. Each CDR3 protein is one row after TCRdb ran MiXCR on the immunoSEQ multiplex PCR reads. The table shows 100,000 to 150,000 distinct CDR3 sequences, with 90% to 95% occurring only once. The data were obtained in a study of CD8 T cells in Susac syndrome. Germline V gene sequence: CDR1 ENHRY, CDR2 SYGVKD. V was clipped by 3 bases and J by 0 bases, with 15 bases between them. CDR3 size: 16 residues.

Source material: CD4+ T cells from PBMCs. This sequence was found in a human donor in good health. V gene TRBV10-3 combines with J gene TRBJ2-7; maybe TRBD2 (5 bases). CDR3 amino acids: CAISDSGSPNSYEQYF. For the CDR3, the DNA is TGTGCCATCAGTGACTCGGGGTCTCCAAACTCCTACGAGCAGTACTTC.